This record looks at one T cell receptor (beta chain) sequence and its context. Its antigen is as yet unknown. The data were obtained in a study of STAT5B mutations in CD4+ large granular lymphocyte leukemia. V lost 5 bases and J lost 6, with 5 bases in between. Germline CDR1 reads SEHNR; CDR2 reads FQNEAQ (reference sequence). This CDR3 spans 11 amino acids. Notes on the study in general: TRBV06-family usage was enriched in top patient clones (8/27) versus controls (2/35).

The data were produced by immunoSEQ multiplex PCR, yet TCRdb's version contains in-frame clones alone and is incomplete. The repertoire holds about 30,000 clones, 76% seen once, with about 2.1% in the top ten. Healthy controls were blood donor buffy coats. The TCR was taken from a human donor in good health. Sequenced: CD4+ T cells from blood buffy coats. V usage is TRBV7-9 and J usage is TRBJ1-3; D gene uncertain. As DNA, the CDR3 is TGTGCCAGCAGCAATAAAAACACCATATATTTT. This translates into CASSNKNTIYF. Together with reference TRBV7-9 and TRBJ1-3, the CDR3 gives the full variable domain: DTGVSQNPRHKITKRGQNVTFRCDPISEHNRLYWYRQTLGQGPEFLTYFQNEAQLEKSRLLSDRFSAERPKGSFSTLEIQRTEQGDSAMYLCASSNKNTIYFGEGSWLTVV.